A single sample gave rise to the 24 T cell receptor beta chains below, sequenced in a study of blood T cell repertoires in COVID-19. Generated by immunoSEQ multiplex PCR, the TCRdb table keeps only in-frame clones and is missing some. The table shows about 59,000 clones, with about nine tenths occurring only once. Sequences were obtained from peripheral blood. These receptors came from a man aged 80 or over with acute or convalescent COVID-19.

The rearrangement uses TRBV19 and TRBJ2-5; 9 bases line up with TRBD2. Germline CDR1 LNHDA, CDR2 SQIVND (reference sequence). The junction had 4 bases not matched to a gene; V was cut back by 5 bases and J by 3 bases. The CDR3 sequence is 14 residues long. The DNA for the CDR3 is TGTGCCAGTAGTCCCATAGCGGGGGAAGAGACCCAGTACTTC. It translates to CASSPIAGEETQYF. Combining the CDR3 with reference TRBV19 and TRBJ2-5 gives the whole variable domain DGGITQSPKYLFRKEGQNVTLSCEQNLNHDAMYWYRQDPGQGLRLIYYSQIVNDFQKGDIAEGYSVSREKKESFPLTVTSAQKNPTAFYLCASSPIAGEETQYFGPGTRLLVL.

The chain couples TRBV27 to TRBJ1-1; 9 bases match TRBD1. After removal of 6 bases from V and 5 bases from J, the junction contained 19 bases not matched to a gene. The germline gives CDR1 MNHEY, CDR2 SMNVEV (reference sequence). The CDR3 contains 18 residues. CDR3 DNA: TGTGCCAGCAGAGATCTTAACCGTCGGACAGGGGAAGGGACTGAAGCTTTCTTT. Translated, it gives CASRDLNRRTGEGTEAFF.

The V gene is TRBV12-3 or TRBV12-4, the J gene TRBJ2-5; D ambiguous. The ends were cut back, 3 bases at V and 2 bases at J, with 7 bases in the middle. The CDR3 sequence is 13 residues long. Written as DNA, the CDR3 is TGTGCCAGCAGTTTCCACAGTCAAGAGACCCAGTACTTC. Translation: CASSFHSQETQYF.

The CDR3 DNA follows: TGTGCCAGCAGTTTAGGGGGACAGGGATACACCGGGGAGCTGTTTTTT. Its translation is CASSLGGQGYTGELFF. This rearrangement joins TRBV27 to TRBJ2-2; 9 bases map to TRBD1. CDR1 is MNHEY, CDR2 SMNVEV, per germline (reference sequence). The length of the CDR3 is 16 residues. The junction had 4 bases not matched to a gene; V was cut back by 2 bases and J by 3 bases.

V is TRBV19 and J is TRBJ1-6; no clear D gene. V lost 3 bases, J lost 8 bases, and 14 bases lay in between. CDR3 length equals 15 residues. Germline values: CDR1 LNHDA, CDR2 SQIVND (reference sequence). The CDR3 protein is CASSIDARAHSPLHF. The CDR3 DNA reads TGTGCCAGTAGTATCGATGCGAGGGCGCATTCACCCCTCCACTTT.

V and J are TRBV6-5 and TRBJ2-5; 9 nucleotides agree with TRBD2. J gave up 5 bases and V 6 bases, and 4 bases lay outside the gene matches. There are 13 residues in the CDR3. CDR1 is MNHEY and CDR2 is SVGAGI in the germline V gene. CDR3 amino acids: CASRAGGSETQYF. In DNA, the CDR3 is TGTGCCAGCAGGGCGGGGGGGTCGGAGACCCAGTACTTC.

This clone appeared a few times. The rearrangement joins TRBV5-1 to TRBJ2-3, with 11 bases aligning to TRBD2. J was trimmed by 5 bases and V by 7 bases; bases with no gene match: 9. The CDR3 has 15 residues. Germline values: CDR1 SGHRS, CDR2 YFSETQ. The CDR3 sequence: CASAFSGGALDTQYF. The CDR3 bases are TGCGCCAGCGCCTTTAGCGGGGGGGCTTTAGATACGCAGTATTTT.

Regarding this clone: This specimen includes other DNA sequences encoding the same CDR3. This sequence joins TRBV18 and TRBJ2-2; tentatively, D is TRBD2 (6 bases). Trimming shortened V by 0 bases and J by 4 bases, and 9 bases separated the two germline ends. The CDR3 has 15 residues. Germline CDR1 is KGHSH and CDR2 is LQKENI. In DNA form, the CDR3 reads TGTGCCAGCTCACCACCGGGACTCTCCACCGGGGAGCTGTTTTTT. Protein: CASSPPGLSTGELFF.

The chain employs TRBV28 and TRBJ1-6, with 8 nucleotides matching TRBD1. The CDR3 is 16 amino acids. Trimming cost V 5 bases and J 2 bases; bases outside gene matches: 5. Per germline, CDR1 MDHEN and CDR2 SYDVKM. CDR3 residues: CASSPATGAYNSPLHF. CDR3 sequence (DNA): TGTGCCAGCAGTCCTGCGACAGGGGCCTATAATTCACCCCTCCACTTT.

CDR3 DNA: TGCGCCAGCAGCTTGGTTCAGGGTACCGGGGAGCTGTTTTTT. It is translated as CASSLVQGTGELFF. J is TRBJ2-2 and V is TRBV5-1; a possible D gene is TRBD1 (5 bases). This CDR3 has 14 amino acids. Germline values: CDR1 SGHRS, CDR2 YFSETQ. V was pared by 0 bases and J by 5 bases, with 8 bases between.

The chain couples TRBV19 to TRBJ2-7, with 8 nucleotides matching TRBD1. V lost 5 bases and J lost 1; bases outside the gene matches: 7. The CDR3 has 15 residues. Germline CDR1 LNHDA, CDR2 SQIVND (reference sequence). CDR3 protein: CASSLTGTGSYEQYF. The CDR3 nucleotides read TGTGCCAGTAGTCTCACCGGGACAGGATCCTACGAGCAGTACTTC.

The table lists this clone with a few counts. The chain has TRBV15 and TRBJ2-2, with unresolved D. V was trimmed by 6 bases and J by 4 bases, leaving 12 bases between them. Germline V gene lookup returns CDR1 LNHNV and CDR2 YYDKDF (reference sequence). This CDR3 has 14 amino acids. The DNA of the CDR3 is TGTGCCACCAGTGGTGGGCACCTCACCGGGGAGCTGTTTTTT. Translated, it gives CATSGGHLTGELFF.

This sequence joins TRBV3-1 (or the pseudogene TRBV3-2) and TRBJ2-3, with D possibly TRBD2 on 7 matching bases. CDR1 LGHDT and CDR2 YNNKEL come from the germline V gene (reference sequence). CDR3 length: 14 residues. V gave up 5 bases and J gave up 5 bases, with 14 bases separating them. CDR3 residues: CASSGRGAGDTQYF. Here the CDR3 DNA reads TGTGCCAGCAGCGGGAGGGGGGCTGGAGATACGCAGTATTTT.

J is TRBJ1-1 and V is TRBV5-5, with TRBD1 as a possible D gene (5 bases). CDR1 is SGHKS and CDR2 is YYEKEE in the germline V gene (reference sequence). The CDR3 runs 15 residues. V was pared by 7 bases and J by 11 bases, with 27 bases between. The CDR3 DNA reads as TGTGCCAGCCAAGCTTTGGCAGGGAGGACCCTTGGGGCTTTCTTT. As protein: CASQALAGRTLGAFF.

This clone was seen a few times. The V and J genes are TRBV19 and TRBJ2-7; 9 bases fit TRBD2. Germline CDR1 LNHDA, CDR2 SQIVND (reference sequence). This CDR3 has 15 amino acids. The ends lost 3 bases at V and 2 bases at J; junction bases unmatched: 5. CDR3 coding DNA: TGTGCCAGTAGTATGGTTCCTAGCGGGGCCTACGAGCAGTACTTC. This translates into CASSMVPSGAYEQYF.

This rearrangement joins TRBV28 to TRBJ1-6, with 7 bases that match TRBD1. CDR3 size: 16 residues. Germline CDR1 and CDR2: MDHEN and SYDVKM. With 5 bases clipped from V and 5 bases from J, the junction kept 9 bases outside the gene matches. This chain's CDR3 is CASSARSGGDNSPLHF. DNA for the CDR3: TGTGCCAGCAGTGCCAGATCAGGGGGAGATAATTCACCCCTCCACTTT.

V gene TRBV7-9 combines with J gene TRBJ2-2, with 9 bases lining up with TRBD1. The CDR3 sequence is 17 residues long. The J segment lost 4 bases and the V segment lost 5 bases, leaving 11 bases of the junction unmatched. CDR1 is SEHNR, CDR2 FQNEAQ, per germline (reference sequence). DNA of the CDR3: TGTGCCAGCAGCACCCGGGACAGGGACGGTAGCACCGGGGAGCTGTTTTTT. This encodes CASSTRDRDGSTGELFF. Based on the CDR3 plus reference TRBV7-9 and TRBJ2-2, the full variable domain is DTGVSQNPRHKITKRGQNVTFRCDPISEHNRLYWYRQTLGQGPEFLTYFQNEAQLEKSRLLSDRFSAERPKGSFSTLEIQRTEQGDSAMYLCASSTRDRDGSTGELFFGEGSRLTVL.

This CDR3 is CASSQGVPGGGSTDTQYF. CDR3 DNA sequence: TGTGCCAGCAGCCAAGGAGTACCGGGGGGCGGTAGCACAGATACGCAGTATTTT. The V call is TRBV4-2, the J call TRBJ2-3, with a tentative D call TRBD2 (7 bases). The CDR3 sequence is 18 residues long. Germline V gives CDR1 LGHNA, CDR2 YNFKEQ. V was cut by 1 base and J by 0 bases, with 17 bases left in between.

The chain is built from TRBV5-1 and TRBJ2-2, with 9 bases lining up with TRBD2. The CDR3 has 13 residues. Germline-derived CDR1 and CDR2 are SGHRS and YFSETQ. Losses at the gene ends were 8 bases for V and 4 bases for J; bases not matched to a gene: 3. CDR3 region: CASQLAGTGELFF. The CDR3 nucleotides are TGCGCCAGTCAACTAGCGGGCACCGGGGAGCTGTTTTTT.

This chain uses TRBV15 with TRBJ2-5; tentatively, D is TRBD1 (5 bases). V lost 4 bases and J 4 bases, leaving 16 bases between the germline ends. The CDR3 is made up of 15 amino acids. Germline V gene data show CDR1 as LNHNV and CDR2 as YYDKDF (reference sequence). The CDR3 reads CATSTSRLGLETQYF. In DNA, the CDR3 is TGTGCCACCAGCACCTCCCGACTGGGGCTAGAGACCCAGTACTTC.

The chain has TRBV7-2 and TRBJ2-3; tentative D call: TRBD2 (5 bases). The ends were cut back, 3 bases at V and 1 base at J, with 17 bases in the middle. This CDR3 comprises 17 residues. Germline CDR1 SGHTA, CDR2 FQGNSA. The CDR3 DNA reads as TGTGCCAGCAGCTTCCCCTTGGCGAGGGCCCGCACAGATACGCAGTATTTT. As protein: CASSFPLARARTDTQYF.

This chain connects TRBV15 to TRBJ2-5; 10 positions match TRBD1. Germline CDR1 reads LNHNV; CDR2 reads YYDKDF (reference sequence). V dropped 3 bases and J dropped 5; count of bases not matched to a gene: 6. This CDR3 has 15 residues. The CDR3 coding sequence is TGTGCCACCAGCAGGGGTCGACAGGGGGCCGAGACCCAGTACTTC. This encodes CATSRGRQGAETQYF.

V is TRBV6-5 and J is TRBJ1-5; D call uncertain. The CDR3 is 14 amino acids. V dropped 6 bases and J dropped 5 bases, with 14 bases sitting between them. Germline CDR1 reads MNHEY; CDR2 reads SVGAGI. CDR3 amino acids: CASRGDRLDQPQHF. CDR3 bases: TGTGCCAGCAGGGGAGACCGTCTCGATCAGCCCCAGCATTTT.

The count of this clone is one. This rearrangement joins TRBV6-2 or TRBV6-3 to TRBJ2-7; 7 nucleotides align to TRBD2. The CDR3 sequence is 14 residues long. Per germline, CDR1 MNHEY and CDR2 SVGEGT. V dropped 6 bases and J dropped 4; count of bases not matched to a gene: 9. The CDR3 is CASSLRSGGYEQYF. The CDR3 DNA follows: TGTGCCAGCAGCTTACGGTCGGGGGGTTACGAGCAGTACTTC.